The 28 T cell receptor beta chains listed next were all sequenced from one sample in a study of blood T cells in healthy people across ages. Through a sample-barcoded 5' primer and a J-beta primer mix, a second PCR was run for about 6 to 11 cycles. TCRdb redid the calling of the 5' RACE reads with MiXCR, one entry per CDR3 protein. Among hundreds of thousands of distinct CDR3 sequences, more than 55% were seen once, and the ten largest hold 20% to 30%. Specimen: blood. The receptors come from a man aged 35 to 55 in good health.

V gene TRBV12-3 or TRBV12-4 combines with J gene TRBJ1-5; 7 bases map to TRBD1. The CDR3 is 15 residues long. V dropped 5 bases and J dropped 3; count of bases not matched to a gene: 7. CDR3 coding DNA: TGTGCCAGCAGTAGATGGGACAGTCCCAATCAGCCCCAGCATTTT. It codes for CASSRWDSPNQPQHF.

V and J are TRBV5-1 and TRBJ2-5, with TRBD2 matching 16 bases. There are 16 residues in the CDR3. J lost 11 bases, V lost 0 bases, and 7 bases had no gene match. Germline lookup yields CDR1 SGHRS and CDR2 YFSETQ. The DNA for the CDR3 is TGCGCCAGCAGCTTGGGGGGACTAGCGGGAGGGACTCAGCAGTACTTC. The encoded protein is CASSLGGLAGGTQQYF.

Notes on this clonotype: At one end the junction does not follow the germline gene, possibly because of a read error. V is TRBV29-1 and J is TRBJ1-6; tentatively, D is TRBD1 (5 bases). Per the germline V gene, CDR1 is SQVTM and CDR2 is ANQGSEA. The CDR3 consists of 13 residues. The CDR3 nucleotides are TGCAGCGTTACGCAGGGTCGGGGGTCACCCCCCCACTTT. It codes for CSVTQGRGSPPHF.

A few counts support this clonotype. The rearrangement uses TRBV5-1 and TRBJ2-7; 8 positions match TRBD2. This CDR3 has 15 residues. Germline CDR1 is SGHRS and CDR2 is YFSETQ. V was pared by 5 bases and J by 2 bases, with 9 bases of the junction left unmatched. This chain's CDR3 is CASRESGGATYEQYF. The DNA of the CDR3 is TGCGCCAGCAGGGAAAGCGGGGGCGCAACCTACGAGCAGTACTTC.

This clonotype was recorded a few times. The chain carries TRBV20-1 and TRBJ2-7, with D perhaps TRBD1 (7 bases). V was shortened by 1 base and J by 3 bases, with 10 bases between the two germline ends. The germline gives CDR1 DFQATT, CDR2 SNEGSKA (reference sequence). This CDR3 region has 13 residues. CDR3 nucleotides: TGCAGTGCTAGAGGGCAGGGGGGCTACGAGCAGTACTTC. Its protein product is CSARGQGGYEQYF.

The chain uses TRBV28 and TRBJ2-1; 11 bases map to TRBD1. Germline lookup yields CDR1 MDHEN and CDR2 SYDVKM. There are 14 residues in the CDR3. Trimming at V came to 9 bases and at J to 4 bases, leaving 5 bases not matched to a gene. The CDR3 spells CASQGDRGYNEQFF. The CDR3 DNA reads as TGTGCCAGTCAGGGGGACAGGGGGTACAATGAGCAGTTCTTC.

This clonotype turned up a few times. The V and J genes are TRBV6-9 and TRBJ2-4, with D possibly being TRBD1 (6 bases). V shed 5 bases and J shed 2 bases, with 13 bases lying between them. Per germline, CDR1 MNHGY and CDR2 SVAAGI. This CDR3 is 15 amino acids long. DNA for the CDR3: TGTGCCAGCAGTACCCAAACAGGGTCCAAAAACATTCAGTACTTC. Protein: CASSTQTGSKNIQYF.

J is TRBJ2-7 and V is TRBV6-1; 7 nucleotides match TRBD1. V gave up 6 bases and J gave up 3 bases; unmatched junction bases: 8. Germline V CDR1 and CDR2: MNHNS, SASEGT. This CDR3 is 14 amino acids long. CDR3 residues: CASSPTGKGYEQYF. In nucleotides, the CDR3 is TGTGCCAGCAGCCCGACAGGGAAAGGCTACGAGCAGTACTTC.

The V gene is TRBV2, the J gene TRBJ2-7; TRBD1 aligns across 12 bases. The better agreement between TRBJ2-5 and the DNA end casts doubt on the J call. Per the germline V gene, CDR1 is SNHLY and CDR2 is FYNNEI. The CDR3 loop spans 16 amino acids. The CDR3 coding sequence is TGTGCCAGCAGTCGGGACAGGGGGCAAACACAAGAGACCCAGTACTTC. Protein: CASSRDRGQTQETQYF.

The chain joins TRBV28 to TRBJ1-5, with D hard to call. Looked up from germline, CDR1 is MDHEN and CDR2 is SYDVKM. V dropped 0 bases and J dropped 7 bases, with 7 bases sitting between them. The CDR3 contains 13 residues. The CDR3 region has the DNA TGTGCCAGCAGTTTATGGGTCCGCCAGCCCCAGCATTTT. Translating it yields CASSLWVRQPQHF.

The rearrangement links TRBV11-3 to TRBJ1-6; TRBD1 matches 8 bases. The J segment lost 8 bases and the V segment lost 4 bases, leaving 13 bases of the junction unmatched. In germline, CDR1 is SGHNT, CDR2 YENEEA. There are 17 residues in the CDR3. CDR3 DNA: TGTGCCAGCAGCTGGGGGGTCGCGACAGGGGCGCATTCACCCCTCCACTTT. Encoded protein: CASSWGVATGAHSPLHF. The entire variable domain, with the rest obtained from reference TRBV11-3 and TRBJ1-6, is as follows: EAGVVQSPRYKIIEKKQPVAFWCNPISGHNTLYWYLQNLGQGPELLIRYENEEAVDDSQLPKDRFSAERLKGVDSTLKIQPAELGDSAVYLCASSWGVATGAHSPLHFGNGTRLTVT.

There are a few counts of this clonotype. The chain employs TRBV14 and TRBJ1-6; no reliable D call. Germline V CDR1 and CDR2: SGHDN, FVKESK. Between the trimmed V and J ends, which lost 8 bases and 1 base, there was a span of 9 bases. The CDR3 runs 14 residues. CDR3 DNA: TGTGCCAGCCAGACAAGGTCCTATAATTCACCCCTCCACTTT. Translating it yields CASQTRSYNSPLHF.

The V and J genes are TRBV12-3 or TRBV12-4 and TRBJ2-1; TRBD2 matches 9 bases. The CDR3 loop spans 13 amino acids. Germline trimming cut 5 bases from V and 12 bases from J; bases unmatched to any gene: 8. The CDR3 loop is CASSVIAGVGQFF. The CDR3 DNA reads TGTGCCAGCAGTGTGATAGCGGGGGTGGGGCAGTTCTTC.

CDR3 sequence (DNA): TGTGCCAGCAGTGGGGAGGCAGGGCACTACGAGCAGTACTTC. Translated, it gives CASSGEAGHYEQYF. The chain carries TRBV27 and TRBJ2-7; tentative D call: TRBD2 (6 bases). Per the germline V gene, CDR1 is MNHEY and CDR2 is SMNVEV (reference sequence). The CDR3 contains 14 residues. Deletions cut 5 bases from V and 3 bases from J, with 14 bases between.

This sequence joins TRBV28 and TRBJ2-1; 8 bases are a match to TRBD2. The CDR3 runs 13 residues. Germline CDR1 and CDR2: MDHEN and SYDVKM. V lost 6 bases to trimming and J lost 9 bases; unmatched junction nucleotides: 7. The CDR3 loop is CASRTGTSTEQFF. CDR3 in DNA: TGTGCCAGCAGAACCGGGACTAGTACTGAGCAGTTCTTC.

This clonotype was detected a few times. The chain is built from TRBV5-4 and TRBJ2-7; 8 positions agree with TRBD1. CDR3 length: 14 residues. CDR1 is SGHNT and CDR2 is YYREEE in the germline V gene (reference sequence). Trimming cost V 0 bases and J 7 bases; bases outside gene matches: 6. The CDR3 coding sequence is TGTGCCAGCAGCTTGGGGTCAGGGGGCGTTGAGCAGTACTTC. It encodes CASSLGSGGVEQYF. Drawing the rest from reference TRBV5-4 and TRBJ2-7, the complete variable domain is ETGVTQSPTHLIKTRGQQVTLRCSSQSGHNTVSWYQQALGQGPQFIFQYYREEENGRGNFPPRFSGLQFPNYSSELNVNALELDDSALYLCASSLGSGGVEQYFGPGTRLTVT.

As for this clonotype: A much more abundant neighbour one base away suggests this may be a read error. The CDR3 protein is CAISGDGDIQYF. The CDR3 coding sequence is TGTGCCATCAGTGGGGATGGGGACATTCAGTACTTC. J is TRBJ2-4 and V is TRBV10-3; D remains unclear. The CDR3 is 12 amino acids. Trimming stripped 4 bases from V and 8 bases from J, with 9 bases between. Germline lookup yields CDR1 ENHRY and CDR2 SYGVKD.

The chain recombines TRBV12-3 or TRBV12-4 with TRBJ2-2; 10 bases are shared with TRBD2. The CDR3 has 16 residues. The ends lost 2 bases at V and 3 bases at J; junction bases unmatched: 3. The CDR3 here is CASSLSGRAYTGELFF. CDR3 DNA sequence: TGTGCCAGCAGTTTAAGCGGGAGGGCCTACACCGGGGAGCTGTTTTTT.

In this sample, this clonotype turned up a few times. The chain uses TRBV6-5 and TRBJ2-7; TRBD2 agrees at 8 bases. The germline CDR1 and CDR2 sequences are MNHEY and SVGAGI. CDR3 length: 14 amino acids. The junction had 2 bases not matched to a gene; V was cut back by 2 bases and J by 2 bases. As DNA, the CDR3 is TGTGCCAGCAGTTACCGGCGGGAGGCCTACGAGCAGTACTTC. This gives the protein CASSYRREAYEQYF.

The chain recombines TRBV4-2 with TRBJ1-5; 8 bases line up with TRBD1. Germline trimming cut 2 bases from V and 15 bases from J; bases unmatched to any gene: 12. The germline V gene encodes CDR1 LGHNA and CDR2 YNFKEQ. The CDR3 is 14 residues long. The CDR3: CASSQRVGQGRLHF. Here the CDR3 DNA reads TGTGCCAGCAGCCAACGTGTTGGACAGGGCCGATTGCATTTT.

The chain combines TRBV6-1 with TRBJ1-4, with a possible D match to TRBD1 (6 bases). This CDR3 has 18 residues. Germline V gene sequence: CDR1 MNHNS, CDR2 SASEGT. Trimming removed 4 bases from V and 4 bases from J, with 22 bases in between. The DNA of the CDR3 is TGTGCCAGCAGTGGGAGAGCGACAGTCGAGGGGGTTAATGAAAAACTGTTTTTT. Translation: CASSGRATVEGVNEKLFF.

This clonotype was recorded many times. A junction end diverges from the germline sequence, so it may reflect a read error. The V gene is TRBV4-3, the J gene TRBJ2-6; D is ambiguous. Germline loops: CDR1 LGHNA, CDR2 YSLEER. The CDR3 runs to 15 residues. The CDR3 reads CASSQESSGANVLTF. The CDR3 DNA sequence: TGTGCCAGCAGCCAGGAAAGCTCTGGGGCCAACGTCCTGACTTTC.

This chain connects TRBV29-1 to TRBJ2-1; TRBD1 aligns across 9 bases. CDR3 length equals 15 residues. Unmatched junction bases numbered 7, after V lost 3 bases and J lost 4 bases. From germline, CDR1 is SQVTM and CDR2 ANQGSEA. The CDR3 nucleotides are TGCAGCGTTGATAAAGGACAGGGGATTTACAATGAGCAGTTCTTC. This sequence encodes CSVDKGQGIYNEQFF.

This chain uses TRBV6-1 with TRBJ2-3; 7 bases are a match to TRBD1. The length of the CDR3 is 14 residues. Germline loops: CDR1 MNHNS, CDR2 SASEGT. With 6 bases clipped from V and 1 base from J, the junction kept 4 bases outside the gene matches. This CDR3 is CASRIGQGTDTQYF. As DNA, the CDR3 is TGTGCCAGCAGGATAGGACAGGGCACAGATACGCAGTATTTT.

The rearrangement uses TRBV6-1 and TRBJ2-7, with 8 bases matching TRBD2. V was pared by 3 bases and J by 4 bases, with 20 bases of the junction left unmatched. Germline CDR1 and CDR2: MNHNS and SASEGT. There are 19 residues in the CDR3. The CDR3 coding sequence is TGTGCCAGCAGTGAGGAAACCCCGGGACTAGTTTTTGGTTGGTACGAGCAGTACTTC. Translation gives CASSEETPGLVFGWYEQYF.

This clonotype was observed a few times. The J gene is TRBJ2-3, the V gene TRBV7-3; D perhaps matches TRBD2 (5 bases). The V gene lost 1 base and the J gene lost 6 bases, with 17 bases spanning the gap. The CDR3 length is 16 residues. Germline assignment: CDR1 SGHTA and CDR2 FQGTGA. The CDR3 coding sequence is TGTGCCAGCAGCTTAATGCTTAGCGCCGCGCAGGATACGCAGTATTTT. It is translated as CASSLMLSAAQDTQYF.

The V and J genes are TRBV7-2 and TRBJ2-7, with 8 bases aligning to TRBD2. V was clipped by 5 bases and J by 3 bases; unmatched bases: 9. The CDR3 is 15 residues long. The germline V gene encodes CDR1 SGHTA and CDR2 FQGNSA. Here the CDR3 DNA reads TGTGCCAGCAGCGCCCAAGCGGGAGTCGGCTACGAGCAGTACTTC. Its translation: CASSAQAGVGYEQYF.

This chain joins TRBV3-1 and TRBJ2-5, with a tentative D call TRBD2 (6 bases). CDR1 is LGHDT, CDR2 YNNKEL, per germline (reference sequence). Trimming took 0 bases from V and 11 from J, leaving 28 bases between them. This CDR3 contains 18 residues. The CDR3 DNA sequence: TGTGCCAGCAGCCAAGAAGGGGACTCCCGTTCCTACTACAATGAGCAGTACTTC. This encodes CASSQEGDSRSYYNEQYF.